This T cell receptor (beta chain) was profiled in a study of OX40 agonist ivuxolimab in advanced cancers. CDR1 is SGHDT, CDR2 YYEEEE, per germline. V was clipped by 4 bases and J by 1 base, with 10 bases between them. This CDR3 is 14 amino acids long. Some clones are missing from TCRdb's copy, which holds only in-frame ones; the method was immunoSEQ multiplex PCR. The table records approximately 66,000 clones, around 86% of them present only once. V and J are TRBV5-6 and TRBJ2-3; D ambiguous. The sample was CD4+ or CD8+ T cells sorted from blood, taken in a trial of the OX40 agonist ivuxolimab. The source of this sequence is an adult with an advanced solid tumor such as melanoma, head and neck, liver or kidney cancer. The CDR3 is CASSLPLGTDTQYF. The CDR3 bases are TGTGCCAGCAGCCTACCACTCGGCACAGATACGCAGTATTTT.